The 26 T cell receptor beta chains given below trace back to one sample, sequenced in a study. TCRdb processed the 5' RACE reads anew with MiXCR; each CDR3 protein has one entry. The repertoire holds roughly 42,000 distinct CDR3 sequences, with roughly 30% as singletons. Material for sequencing was tumor-infiltrating memory CD4+ T cells sorted from the breast tumor. Subset meaning: memory CD4+ T cells, CD4+CD45RO+CD25-. These receptors were collected from a female donor with breast cancer.

In the case of this clonotype: The junction and the germline gene differ at one end; a read error may be behind it. The V gene is TRBV4-1, the J gene TRBJ2-4; D gene unclear. Germline CDR1 MGHRA, CDR2 YSYEKL. CDR3 length: 17 amino acids. CDR3 DNA: TGCGTCAGCAGCCCGATTTTTGTTCGGCATGGTAAAAACATTCAGTACTTC. This codes for CVSSPIFVRHGKNIQYF.

V and J are TRBV7-6 and TRBJ2-3, with TRBD2 matching over 7 bases. The CDR3 extends over 16 amino acids. Germline CDR1 is SGHVS and CDR2 is FNYEAQ. V trimming: 2 bases; J trimming: 4 bases; junction bases outside the gene matches: 9. The CDR3 DNA reads TGTGCCAGCAGCTTAATTCTCGGGAGGAGCGCAGATACGCAGTATTTT. As protein: CASSLILGRSADTQYF.

The chain joins TRBV12-3 or TRBV12-4 to TRBJ2-1; no reliable D call. This CDR3 comprises 14 residues. With 7 bases removed from V and 10 bases from J, the gap between germline ends came to 20 bases. The CDR3 sequence: CASTQKQNRGEQFF. DNA of the CDR3: TGTGCCAGCACCCAAAAACAAAATAGAGGCGAGCAGTTCTTC.

The genes are TRBV7-8 and TRBJ2-1, with a possible D match to TRBD1 (6 bases). The CDR3 extends over 16 amino acids. Trimming cost V 5 bases and J 8 bases, with 22 bases left between them. CDR1 is SGHVS, CDR2 FQNEAQ, per germline. In DNA, the CDR3 is TGTGCCAGCAGCCCACTGCGCCAGGGGCACTGGGATGAGCAGTTCTTC. It yields the protein CASSPLRQGHWDEQFF.

In DNA, the CDR3 is TGCAGTGCTAATGAACAGGGGGCTGTCTACAATGAGCAGTTCTTC. Amino acids: CSANEQGAVYNEQFF. The J gene is TRBJ2-1, the V gene TRBV20-1; TRBD1 agrees at 9 bases. The CDR3 extends over 15 amino acids. The germline V gene encodes CDR1 DFQATT and CDR2 SNEGSKA (reference sequence). Trimming removed 4 bases from V and 3 bases from J; junction bases left unmatched: 7.

Turning to this clonotype: Mismatch with germline at one junction end may stem from a read error. The rearrangement joins TRBV7-7 to TRBJ2-2, with 7 bases matching TRBD2. The CDR3 totals 15 residues. Germline assignment: CDR1 SSHAT and CDR2 FNYEAQ (reference sequence). The CDR3 is CASSPGLGSAGELFF. CDR3 DNA: TGTGCTAGCAGCCCAGGACTAGGATCGGCCGGGGAGCTGTTTTTT.

The V gene is TRBV28, the J gene TRBJ2-3; 7 bases agree with TRBD2. The CDR3 extends over 14 amino acids. The germline V gene has CDR1 MDHEN and CDR2 SYDVKM. The J segment lost 3 bases and the V segment lost 6 bases, leaving 6 bases of the junction unmatched. The DNA of the CDR3 is TGTGCCAGCAGCCAGCGGGGCCGGACAGATACGCAGTATTTT. The encoded protein is CASSQRGRTDTQYF.

There are a few counts of this clonotype. The chain couples TRBV5-1 to TRBJ2-3; 8 positions agree with TRBD2. The CDR3 is 16 residues long. Losses at the gene ends were 1 base for V and 5 bases for J; bases not matched to a gene: 9. Germline CDR1 is SGHRS and CDR2 is YFSETQ. CDR3 nucleotides: TGCGCCAGCAGCTTGATCATCGCGGGAGGTATAGATACGCAGTATTTT. This gives the protein CASSLIIAGGIDTQYF.

This clonotype ranks as medium-sized. The chain combines TRBV27 with TRBJ2-7; D gene ambiguous. V was trimmed by 2 bases and J by 2 bases, leaving 7 bases between them. Germline V gene lookup returns CDR1 MNHEY and CDR2 SMNVEV (reference sequence). The CDR3 covers 13 residues. CDR3 nucleotides: TGTGCCAGCAGTTTAGGACCGACCTACGAGCAGTACTTC. Its protein product is CASSLGPTYEQYF.

This rearrangement joins TRBV5-1 to TRBJ2-5; D not certain. Germline lookup yields CDR1 SGHRS and CDR2 YFSETQ. Trimming shortened V by 0 bases and J by 7 bases, and 13 bases separated the two germline ends. The length of the CDR3 is 14 residues. This CDR3 is CASSLGPADGTQYF. In DNA form, the CDR3 reads TGCGCCAGCAGCTTGGGTCCGGCTGATGGGACCCAGTACTTC.

The gene calls are TRBV20-1 and TRBJ1-2; no reliable D call. CDR3 size: 13 residues. Per the germline V gene, CDR1 is DFQATT and CDR2 is SNEGSKA (reference sequence). Trimming left V 6 bases short and J 0 bases short, with 11 bases between. CDR3 coding DNA: TGCAGTGCCCCGGACCCTGCTAACTATGGCTACACCTTC. Its protein is CSAPDPANYGYTF.

This CDR3 is CAISGGNRHSTDTQYF. The CDR3 nucleotides read TGTGCCATCAGTGGTGGAAACCGCCATAGCACAGATACGCAGTATTTT. The chain couples TRBV10-3 to TRBJ2-3; no reliable D call. The V gene lost 4 bases and the J gene lost 0 bases, with 14 bases spanning the gap. The CDR3 totals 16 residues. Germline CDR1 ENHRY, CDR2 SYGVKD.

Worth noting for this clonotype: A much larger clone is a single base away; this may be a read error. In DNA form, the CDR3 reads TGTGCCAGCAGCCTTGGCCACACTAACGAGCAGTACTTC. Translating gives CASSLGHTNEQYF. V and J are TRBV7-3 and TRBJ2-7; D is uncertain. V lost 5 bases and J lost 5, with 13 bases in between. Germline V gene data show CDR1 as SGHTA and CDR2 as FQGTGA. This CDR3 comprises 13 residues. Together with reference TRBV7-3 and TRBJ2-7, the CDR3 gives the full variable domain: GAGVSQTPSNKVTEKGKYVELRCDPISGHTALYWYRQSLGQGPEFLIYFQGTGAADDSGLPNDRFFAVRPEGSVSTLKIQRTERGDSAVYLCASSLGHTNEQYFGPGTRLTVT.

The gene calls are TRBV20-1 and TRBJ1-2; possible D gene TRBD1, 6 bases. The germline CDR1 and CDR2 sequences are DFQATT and SNEGSKA (reference sequence). Deletions cut 1 base from V and 4 bases from J, with 13 bases between. The CDR3 totals 14 residues. CDR3 sequence (DNA): TGCAGTGCTAGAGTGGGGGCCTTGATCTATGGCTACACCTTC. Encoded protein: CSARVGALIYGYTF.

Only a few counts were recorded for this clonotype. The rearrangement joins TRBV7-3 to TRBJ2-2, with a tentative D call TRBD2 (5 bases). The CDR3 covers 13 residues. Between the trimmed V and J ends, which lost 5 bases and 6 bases, there was a span of 10 bases. CDR1 and CDR2 (germline): SGHTA, FQGTGA. Here the CDR3 DNA reads TGTGCCAGCAGCCTCCCGGGGTCCGGGGAGCTGTTTTTT. Amino acids: CASSLPGSGELFF.

This clonotype has only one observation. The J gene is TRBJ2-3, the V gene TRBV7-3; D unclear. Per the germline V gene, CDR1 is SGHTA and CDR2 is FQGTGA. Trimming removed 2 bases at V and 6 bases at J, with 12 bases between. CDR3 length: 14 amino acids. The CDR3 is CASSLAVSSDTQYF. CDR3 coding DNA: TGTGCCAGCAGCTTAGCGGTCTCTTCTGATACGCAGTATTTT.

This chain connects TRBV18 to TRBJ1-2; TRBD1 is a possible D gene (5 bases). CDR3 length: 14 amino acids. With 2 bases removed from V and 4 bases from J, the gap between germline ends came to 11 bases. CDR1 and CDR2 from the germline V gene are KGHSH and LQKENI. The CDR3 DNA sequence: TGTGCCAGCTCACCAGGTCGGGGGAGCTATGGCTACACCTTC. Protein sequence: CASSPGRGSYGYTF.

The chain is built from TRBV5-6 and TRBJ2-7; D might be TRBD1 (6 bases). Deletions cut 5 bases from V and 7 bases from J, with 16 bases between. Per germline, CDR1 SGHDT and CDR2 YYEEEE. This CDR3 region has 13 residues. The CDR3 spells CASRGGFLGEQYF. Here the CDR3 DNA reads TGTGCCAGCAGAGGGGGATTTTTAGGGGAGCAGTACTTC.

The J gene is TRBJ2-7, the V gene TRBV4-2; D is undetermined. V was cut by 2 bases and J by 2 bases, with 19 bases left in between. The CDR3 loop spans 17 amino acids. The germline CDR1 and CDR2 sequences are LGHNA and YNFKEQ. The CDR3 DNA sequence: TGTGCCAGCAGCCAACGGATGGCCTCATCTACTCCCTACGAGCAGTACTTC. Translating it yields CASSQRMASSTPYEQYF.

Worth noting for this clonotype: The junction departs from the called germline gene at one end, perhaps through a read error. V and J are TRBV15 and TRBJ1-4, with D maybe TRBD1 (5 bases). This CDR3 has 15 residues. Germline-derived CDR1 and CDR2 are LNHNV and YYDKDF (reference sequence). CDR3 loop: CAASRDARDDEKLFF. DNA for the CDR3: TGTGCCGCCAGCAGAGATGCCAGGGACGATGAAAAACTGTTTTTT.

As to this clonotype: A much larger clone lies one base from this, so it may be a read error. The CDR3 nucleotides read TGTGCCAGCAGCCCGGGACACAACTCCTACGAGCAGTACTTC. It is translated as CASSPGHNSYEQYF. The chain combines TRBV12-3 or TRBV12-4 with TRBJ2-7; maybe TRBD1 (6 bases). The ends were cut back, 6 bases at V and 0 bases at J, with 12 bases in the middle. There are 14 residues in the CDR3.

This sequence joins TRBV4-1 and TRBJ2-1, with D perhaps being TRBD1 or TRBD2 (5 bases each). Trimming stripped 0 bases from V and 10 bases from J, with 16 bases between. The CDR3 is 15 residues long. CDR1 is MGHRA, CDR2 YSYEKL, per germline. CDR3 sequence reads: CASSQDGTYLKEQFF. Here the CDR3 DNA reads TGCGCCAGCAGCCAAGATGGGACGTACCTCAAGGAGCAGTTCTTC.

This clonotype was observed a handful of times. The J gene is TRBJ2-1, the V gene TRBV3-1; 12 bases are shared with TRBD1. Germline V lookup: CDR1 LGHDT, CDR2 YNNKEL (reference sequence). V trimming: 5 bases; J trimming: 9 bases; junction bases outside the gene matches: 8. The CDR3 extends over 15 amino acids. Here the CDR3 reads CASSDRDRGRSEQFF. In DNA form, the CDR3 reads TGTGCCAGCAGCGACCGGGACAGGGGGCGTAGTGAGCAGTTCTTC.

V usage is TRBV5-1 and J usage is TRBJ2-1; D remains ambiguous. Deletions cut 0 bases from V and 6 bases from J, with 7 bases between. This CDR3 comprises 13 residues. CDR1 is SGHRS, CDR2 YFSETQ, per germline. CDR3 region: CASSLAVVNEQFF. For the CDR3, the DNA is TGCGCCAGCAGCTTGGCCGTGGTCAATGAGCAGTTCTTC. Full variable domain (remainder filled in from reference TRBV5-1 and TRBJ2-1): KAGVTQTPRYLIKTRGQQVTLSCSPISGHRSVSWYQQTPGQGLQFLFEYFSETQRNKGNFPGRFSGRQFSNSRSEMNVSTLELGDSALYLCASSLAVVNEQFFGPGTRLTVL.

The chain employs TRBV12-3 or TRBV12-4 and TRBJ2-3; perhaps TRBD2 as D (5 bases). CDR3 length: 15 residues. Trimming pared 3 bases from V and 0 bases from J, leaving 10 bases between. CDR3 protein: CASSLRGPSTDTQYF. The DNA of the CDR3 is TGTGCCAGCAGTTTGCGCGGGCCTAGCACAGATACGCAGTATTTT.

This clonotype was recorded many times. The chain links TRBV6-2 or TRBV6-3 to TRBJ1-6; D unresolved. The CDR3 extends over 14 amino acids. The V and J ends lost 2 bases and 6 bases respectively, with 8 bases between them. Germline CDR1 is MNHEY and CDR2 is SVGEGT. The CDR3, as DNA: TGTGCCAGCAGTTACCTGGGCGGTAATTCACCCCTCCACTTT. Protein product: CASSYLGGNSPLHF.